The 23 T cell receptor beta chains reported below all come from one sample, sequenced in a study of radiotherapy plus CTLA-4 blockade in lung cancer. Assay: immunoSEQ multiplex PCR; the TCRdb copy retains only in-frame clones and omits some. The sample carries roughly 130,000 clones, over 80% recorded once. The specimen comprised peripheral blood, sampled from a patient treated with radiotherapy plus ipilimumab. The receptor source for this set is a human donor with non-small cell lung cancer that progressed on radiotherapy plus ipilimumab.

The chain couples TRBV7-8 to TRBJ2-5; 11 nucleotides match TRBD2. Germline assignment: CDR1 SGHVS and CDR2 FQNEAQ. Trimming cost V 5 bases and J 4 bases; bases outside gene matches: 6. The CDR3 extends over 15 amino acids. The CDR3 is CASSMYSGRGETQYF. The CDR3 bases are TGTGCCAGCAGCATGTATAGCGGGAGGGGAGAGACCCAGTACTTC.

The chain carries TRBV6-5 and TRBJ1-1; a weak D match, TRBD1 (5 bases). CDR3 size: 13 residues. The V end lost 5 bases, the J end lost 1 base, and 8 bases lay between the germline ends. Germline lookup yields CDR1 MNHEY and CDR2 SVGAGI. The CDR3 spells CASSVGGNTEAFF. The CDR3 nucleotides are TGTGCCAGCAGTGTTGGGGGGAACACTGAAGCTTTCTTT.

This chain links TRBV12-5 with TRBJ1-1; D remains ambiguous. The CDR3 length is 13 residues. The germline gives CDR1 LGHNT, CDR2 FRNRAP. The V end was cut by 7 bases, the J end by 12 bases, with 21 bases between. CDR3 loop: CASDPDLKAGSFF. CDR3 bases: TGTGCTAGTGACCCGGACTTAAAGGCCGGATCTTTCTTT.

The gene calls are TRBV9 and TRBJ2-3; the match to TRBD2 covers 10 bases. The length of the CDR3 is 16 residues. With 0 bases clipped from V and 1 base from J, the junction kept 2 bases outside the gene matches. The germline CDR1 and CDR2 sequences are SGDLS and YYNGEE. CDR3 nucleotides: TGTGCCAGCAGCGTAGATCTAGCGGGGGGCACAGATACGCAGTATTTT. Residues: CASSVDLAGGTDTQYF.

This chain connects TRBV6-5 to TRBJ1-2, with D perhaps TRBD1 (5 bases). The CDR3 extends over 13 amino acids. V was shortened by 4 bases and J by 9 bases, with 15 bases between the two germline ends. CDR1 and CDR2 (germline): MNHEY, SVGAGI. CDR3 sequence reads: CASSLDGAPSYTF. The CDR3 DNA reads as TGTGCCAGCAGTTTGGATGGGGCGCCCAGCTACACCTTC.

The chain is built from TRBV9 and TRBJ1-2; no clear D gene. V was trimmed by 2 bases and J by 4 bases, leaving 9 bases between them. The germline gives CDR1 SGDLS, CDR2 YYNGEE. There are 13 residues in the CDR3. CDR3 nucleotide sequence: TGTGCCAGCAGCGTCCGGGGAGGCTATGGCTACACCTTC. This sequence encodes CASSVRGGYGYTF. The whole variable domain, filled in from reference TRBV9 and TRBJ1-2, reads DSGVTQTPKHLITATGQRVTLRCSPRSGDLSVYWYQQSLDQGLQFLIQYYNGEERAKGNILERFSAQQFPDLHSELNLSSLELGDSALYFCASSVRGGYGYTFGSGTRLTVV.

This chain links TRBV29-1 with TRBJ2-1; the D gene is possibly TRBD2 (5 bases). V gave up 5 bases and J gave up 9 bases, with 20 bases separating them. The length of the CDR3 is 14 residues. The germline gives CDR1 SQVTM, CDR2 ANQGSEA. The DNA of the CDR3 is TGCAGCGTTTCCCCCCAAGGCTTGGCGGGTGAGCAGTTCTTC. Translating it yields CSVSPQGLAGEQFF.

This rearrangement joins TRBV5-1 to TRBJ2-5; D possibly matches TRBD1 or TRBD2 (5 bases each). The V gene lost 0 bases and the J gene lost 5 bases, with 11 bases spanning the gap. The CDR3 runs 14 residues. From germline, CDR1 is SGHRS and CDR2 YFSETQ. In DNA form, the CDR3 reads TGCGCCAGCAGCTTGGCGAGGGGCGCGGAGACCCAGTACTTC. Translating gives CASSLARGAETQYF.

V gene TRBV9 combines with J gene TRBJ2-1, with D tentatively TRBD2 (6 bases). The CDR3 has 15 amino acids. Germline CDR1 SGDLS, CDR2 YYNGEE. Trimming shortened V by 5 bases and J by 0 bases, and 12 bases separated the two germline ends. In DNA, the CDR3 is TGTGCCAGCAGTTTCGGGGGAAGCTCCTACAATGAGCAGTTCTTC. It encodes CASSFGGSSYNEQFF.

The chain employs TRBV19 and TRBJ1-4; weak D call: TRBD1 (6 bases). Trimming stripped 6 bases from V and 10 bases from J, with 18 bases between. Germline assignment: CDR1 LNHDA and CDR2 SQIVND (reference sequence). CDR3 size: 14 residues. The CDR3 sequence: CASSTRHEGGKLFF. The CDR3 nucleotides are TGTGCCAGTAGCACCAGGCACGAAGGGGGAAAACTGTTTTTT.

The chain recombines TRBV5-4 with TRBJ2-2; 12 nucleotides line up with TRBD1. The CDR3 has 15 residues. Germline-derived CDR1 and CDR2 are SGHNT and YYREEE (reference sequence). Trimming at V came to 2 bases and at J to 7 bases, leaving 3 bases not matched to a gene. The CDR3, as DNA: TGTGCCAGCAGCTTAGGGACAGGGGGCAGCGGGGAGCTGTTTTTT. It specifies CASSLGTGGSGELFF.

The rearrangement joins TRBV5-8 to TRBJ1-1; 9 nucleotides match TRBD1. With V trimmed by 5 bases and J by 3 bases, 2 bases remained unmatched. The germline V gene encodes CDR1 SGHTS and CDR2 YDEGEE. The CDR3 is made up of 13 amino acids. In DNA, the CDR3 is TGTGCCAGCAGTCGGGACAGGGACACTGAAGCTTTCTTT. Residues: CASSRDRDTEAFF.

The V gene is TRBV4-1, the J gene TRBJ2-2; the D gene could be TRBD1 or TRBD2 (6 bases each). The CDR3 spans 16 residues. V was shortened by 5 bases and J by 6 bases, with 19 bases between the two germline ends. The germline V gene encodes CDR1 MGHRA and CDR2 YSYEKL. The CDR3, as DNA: TGCGCCAGCAGCAGGGGGGCGGCAAGTGGACCCGGGGAGCTGTTTTTT. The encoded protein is CASSRGAASGPGELFF.

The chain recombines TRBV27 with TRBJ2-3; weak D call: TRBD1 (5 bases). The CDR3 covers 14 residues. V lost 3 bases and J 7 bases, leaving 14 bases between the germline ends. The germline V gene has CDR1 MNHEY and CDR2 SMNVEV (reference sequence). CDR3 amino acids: CASSFKGAVNTQYF. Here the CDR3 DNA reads TGTGCCAGCAGTTTTAAAGGGGCTGTGAATACGCAGTATTTT.

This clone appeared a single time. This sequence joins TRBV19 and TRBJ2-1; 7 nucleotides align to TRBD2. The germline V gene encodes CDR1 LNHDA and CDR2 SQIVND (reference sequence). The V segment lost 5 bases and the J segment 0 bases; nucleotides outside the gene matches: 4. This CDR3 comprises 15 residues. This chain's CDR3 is CASSGRDFSYNEQFF. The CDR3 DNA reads TGTGCCAGTAGTGGGAGGGACTTCTCCTACAATGAGCAGTTCTTC.

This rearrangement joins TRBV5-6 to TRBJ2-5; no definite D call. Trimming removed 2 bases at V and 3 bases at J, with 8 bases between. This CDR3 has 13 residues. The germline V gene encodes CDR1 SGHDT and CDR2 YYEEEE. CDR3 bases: TGTGCCAGCAGCTTAGTAGGGAAAGAGACCCAGTACTTC. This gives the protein CASSLVGKETQYF. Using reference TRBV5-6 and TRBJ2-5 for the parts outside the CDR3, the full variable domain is DAGVTQSPTHLIKTRGQQVTLRCSPKSGHDTVSWYQQALGQGPQFIFQYYEEEERQRGNFPDRFSGHQFPNYSSELNVNALLLGDSALYLCASSLVGKETQYFGPGTRLLVL.

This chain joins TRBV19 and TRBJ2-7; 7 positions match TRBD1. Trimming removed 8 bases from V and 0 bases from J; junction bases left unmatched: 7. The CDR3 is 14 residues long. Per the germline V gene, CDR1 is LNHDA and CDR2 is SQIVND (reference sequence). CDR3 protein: CASAKGQNSYEQYF. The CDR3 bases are TGTGCCAGTGCCAAGGGACAGAACTCCTACGAGCAGTACTTC. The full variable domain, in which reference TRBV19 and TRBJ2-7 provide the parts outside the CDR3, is DGGITQSPKYLFRKEGQNVTLSCEQNLNHDAMYWYRQDPGQGLRLIYYSQIVNDFQKGDIAEGYSVSREKKESFPLTVTSAQKNPTAFYLCASAKGQNSYEQYFGPGTRLTVT.

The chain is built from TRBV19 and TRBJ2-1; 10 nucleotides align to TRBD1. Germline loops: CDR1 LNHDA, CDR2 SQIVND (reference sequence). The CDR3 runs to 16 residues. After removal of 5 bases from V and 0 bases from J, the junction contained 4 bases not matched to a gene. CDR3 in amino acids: CASSQTGGRSYNEQFF. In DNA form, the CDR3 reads TGTGCCAGTAGTCAGACAGGGGGCCGCTCCTACAATGAGCAGTTCTTC.

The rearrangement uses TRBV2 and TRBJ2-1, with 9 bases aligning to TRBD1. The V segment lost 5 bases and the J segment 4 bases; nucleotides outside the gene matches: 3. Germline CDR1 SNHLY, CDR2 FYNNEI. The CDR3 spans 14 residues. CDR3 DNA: TGTGCCAGCAGTTCCGGGACAGGGTACAATGAGCAGTTCTTC. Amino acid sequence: CASSSGTGYNEQFF.

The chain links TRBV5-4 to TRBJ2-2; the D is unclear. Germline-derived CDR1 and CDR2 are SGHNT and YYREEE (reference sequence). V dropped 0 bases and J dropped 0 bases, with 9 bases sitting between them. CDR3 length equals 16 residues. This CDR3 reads CASSLGSLSNTGELFF. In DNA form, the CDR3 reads TGTGCCAGCAGCTTGGGGTCGCTATCGAACACCGGGGAGCTGTTTTTT.

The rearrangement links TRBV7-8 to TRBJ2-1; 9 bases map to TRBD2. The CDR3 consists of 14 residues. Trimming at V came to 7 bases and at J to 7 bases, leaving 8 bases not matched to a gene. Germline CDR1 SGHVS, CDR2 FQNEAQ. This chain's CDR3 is CASKRAGGTNEQFF. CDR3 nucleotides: TGTGCCAGCAAGCGGGCGGGGGGGACTAATGAGCAGTTCTTC.

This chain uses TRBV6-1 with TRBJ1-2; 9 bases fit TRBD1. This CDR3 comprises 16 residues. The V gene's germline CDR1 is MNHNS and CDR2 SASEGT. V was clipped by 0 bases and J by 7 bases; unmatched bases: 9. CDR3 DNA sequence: TGTGCCAGCAGTGAAGCGCGACAGGGGGGTGGAGGTGGCTACACCTTC. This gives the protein CASSEARQGGGGGYTF.

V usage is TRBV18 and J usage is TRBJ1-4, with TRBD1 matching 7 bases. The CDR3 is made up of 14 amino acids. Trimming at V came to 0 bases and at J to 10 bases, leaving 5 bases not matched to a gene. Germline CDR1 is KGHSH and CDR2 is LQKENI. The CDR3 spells CASSPPGQFLKLFF. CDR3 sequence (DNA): TGTGCCAGCTCACCACCGGGACAGTTTCTAAAACTGTTTTTT. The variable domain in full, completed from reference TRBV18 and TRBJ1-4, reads NAGVMQNPRHLVRRRGQEARLRCSPMKGHSHVYWYRQLPEEGLKFMVYLQKENIIDESGMPKERFSAEFPKEGPSILRIQQVVRGDSAAYFCASSPPGQFLKLFFGSGTQLSVL.